The next 28 T cell receptor beta chains were all read from a single sample in a study of blood T cell repertoires in COVID-19. The method was immunoSEQ multiplex PCR; TCRdb's version includes in-frame clones alone and lacks a portion of them. This table has about 210,000 clones, 65% to 90% appearing once. What was sequenced was PBMCs or T cells enriched from blood (not recorded which). These TCRs come from a woman between 50 and 59 years old with acute COVID-19.

V usage is TRBV28 and J usage is TRBJ1-1, with D perhaps TRBD1 (5 bases). The CDR3 has 17 residues. Trimming stripped 4 bases from V and 3 bases from J, with 21 bases between. Germline CDR1 MDHEN, CDR2 SYDVKM. The CDR3 bases are TGTGCCAGCAGTTCCTTCTCGGGGGTCGGGGTCGACACTGAAGCTTTCTTT. This gives the protein CASSSFSGVGVDTEAFF. The full variable domain, with the rest looked up from reference TRBV28 and TRBJ1-1, is DVKVTQSSRYLVKRTGEKVFLECVQDMDHENMFWYRQDPGLGLRLIYFSYDVKMKEKGDIPEGYSVSREKKERFSLILESASTNQTSMYLCASSSFSGVGVDTEAFFGQGTRLTVV.

This clone appeared once. This chain links TRBV7-6 with TRBJ2-7; TRBD2 is a possible D gene (6 bases). CDR3 length: 15 amino acids. The germline V gene encodes CDR1 SGHVS and CDR2 FNYEAQ. Trimming removed 1 base from V and 2 bases from J, with 12 bases in between. CDR3 coding DNA: TGTGCCAGCAGCTTAGGCGGGACCGGAGCCTACGAGCAGTACTTC. This gives the protein CASSLGGTGAYEQYF.

The V call is TRBV14, the J call TRBJ2-7; 7 positions match TRBD1. Germline-derived CDR1 and CDR2 are SGHDN and FVKESK. The V segment lost 1 base and the J segment 3 bases; nucleotides outside the gene matches: 6. This CDR3 has 15 residues. CDR3 in amino acids: CASSQGATGIYEQYF. The CDR3 DNA reads TGTGCCAGCAGCCAAGGTGCGACAGGGATCTACGAGCAGTACTTC.

This clone has a handful of counts. The CDR3 bases are TGTGCCAGCAGCTGGGGCAGCTGGACCTACGAGCAGTACTTC. It is translated as CASSWGSWTYEQYF. The chain recombines TRBV3-1 (or the pseudogene TRBV3-2) with TRBJ2-7; D is perhaps TRBD1 (5 bases). Trimming removed 5 bases at V and 2 bases at J, with 13 bases between. Germline V gives CDR1 LGHDT, CDR2 YNNKEL (reference sequence). CDR3 length equals 14 residues.

The chain couples TRBV24-1 to TRBJ1-6, with D possibly matching TRBD1 (6 bases). Germline V CDR1 and CDR2: KGHDR, SFDVKD. V shed 4 bases and J shed 7 bases, with 10 bases lying between them. The CDR3 is 14 residues long. The CDR3 here is CATSETGPNSPLHF. The DNA of the CDR3 is TGTGCCACCAGTGAGACAGGACCCAATTCACCCCTCCACTTT.

CDR3 protein: CSVSGQGRAGELFF. CDR3 DNA: TGCAGCGTTTCTGGACAGGGGAGAGCCGGGGAGCTGTTTTTT. This chain joins TRBV29-1 and TRBJ2-2; TRBD1 matches 9 bases. Germline CDR1 is SQVTM and CDR2 is ANQGSEA. CDR3 length: 14 amino acids. The junction had 7 bases not matched to a gene; V was cut back by 5 bases and J by 6 bases.

The chain joins TRBV9 to TRBJ2-4; 11 bases align to TRBD2. CDR3 length: 16 amino acids. V dropped 0 bases and J dropped 2; count of bases not matched to a gene: 1. Germline CDR1 and CDR2: SGDLS and YYNGEE. The CDR3 reads CASSVVAGGSKNIQYF. The CDR3 DNA reads TGTGCCAGCAGCGTAGTAGCGGGGGGGTCCAAAAACATTCAGTACTTC.

The chain couples TRBV7-2 to TRBJ2-3; 9 nucleotides match TRBD2. The CDR3 extends over 18 amino acids. Looked up from germline, CDR1 is SGHTA and CDR2 is FQGNSA. The V segment lost 3 bases and the J segment 2 bases; nucleotides outside the gene matches: 12. DNA of the CDR3: TGTGCCAGCAGCTTGTACGGGACTAGCCCGTTTAACACAGATACGCAGTATTTT. It encodes CASSLYGTSPFNTDTQYF.

This clone appeared a few times. The J gene is TRBJ1-2, the V gene TRBV3-1 (or the pseudogene TRBV3-2), with D tentatively TRBD1 (6 bases). The CDR3 consists of 14 residues. Germline-derived CDR1 and CDR2 are LGHDT and YNNKEL (reference sequence). The V gene lost 2 bases and the J gene lost 5 bases, with 12 bases spanning the gap. The CDR3: CASSQQGQGYGYTF. The CDR3 DNA follows: TGTGCCAGCAGCCAACAGGGGCAAGGGTATGGCTACACCTTC.

The chain recombines TRBV20-1 with TRBJ2-7, with TRBD1 as a possible D gene (5 bases). Trimming removed 3 bases at V and 3 bases at J, with 12 bases between. The CDR3 is 13 amino acids. The germline V gene has CDR1 DFQATT and CDR2 SNEGSKA (reference sequence). The DNA for the CDR3 is TGCAGTGCTAGTTTACAGGCCATCTACGAGCAGTACTTC. Its protein is CSASLQAIYEQYF.

The chain combines TRBV4-2 with TRBJ2-1; 11 positions agree with TRBD2. The CDR3 loop spans 15 amino acids. V was clipped by 4 bases and J by 5 bases; unmatched bases: 4. The germline CDR1 and CDR2 sequences are LGHNA and YNFKEQ. DNA for the CDR3: TGTGCCAGCAGCCGGGGACTAGCGGAACACAATGAGCAGTTCTTC. Its translation: CASSRGLAEHNEQFF.

This chain joins TRBV29-1 and TRBJ1-1; TRBD1 is a possible D gene (5 bases). Trimming pared 5 bases from V and 0 bases from J, leaving 10 bases between. CDR1 and CDR2 from the germline V gene are SQVTM and ANQGSEA. The CDR3 spans 13 residues. Here the CDR3 DNA reads TGCAGCGTTCGCGGGGGTCTGAACACTGAAGCTTTCTTT. Its translation: CSVRGGLNTEAFF.

The rearrangement uses TRBV7-8 and TRBJ2-1, with 13 bases that match TRBD2. The V gene's germline CDR1 is SGHVS and CDR2 FQNEAQ. This CDR3 contains 15 residues. Trimming removed 3 bases from V and 7 bases from J; junction bases left unmatched: 3. CDR3 amino acids: CASSFRTSGGNEQFF. The DNA of the CDR3 is TGTGCCAGCAGCTTTCGGACTAGCGGGGGAAATGAGCAGTTCTTC.

The sample holds a few counts of this clone. The V gene is TRBV7-2, the J gene TRBJ1-1; TRBD1 might be the D (5 bases). This CDR3 has 16 residues. Germline CDR1 SGHTA, CDR2 FQGNSA. Deletions cut 1 base from V and 4 bases from J, with 16 bases between. The CDR3 nucleotides read TGTGCCAGCAGCTTAGTCGGTTCAGGGTGGGGCACTGAAGCTTTCTTT. Amino acids: CASSLVGSGWGTEAFF. Complete variable domain (other parts from reference TRBV7-2 and TRBJ1-1): GAGVSQSPSNKVTEKGKDVELRCDPISGHTALYWYRQSLGQGLEFLIYFQGNSAPDKSGLPSDRFSAERTGGSVSTLTIQRTQQEDSAVYLCASSLVGSGWGTEAFFGQGTRLTVV.

The chain links TRBV28 to TRBJ2-1; TRBD1 is a possible D gene (5 bases). CDR1 and CDR2 from the germline V gene are MDHEN and SYDVKM. V lost 5 bases and J lost 14, with 16 bases in between. This CDR3 comprises 12 residues. The CDR3: CASSDQGNWEFF. The CDR3 region has the DNA TGTGCCAGCAGTGACCAGGGAAATTGGGAGTTCTTC.

The chain links TRBV9 to TRBJ1-4; 11 bases match TRBD1. This CDR3 is built from 17 residues. The J segment lost 7 bases and the V segment lost 0 bases, leaving 8 bases of the junction unmatched. CDR1 and CDR2 (germline): SGDLS, YYNGEE. CDR3 amino acids: CASSVGDRGFLGEKLFF. The CDR3 DNA sequence: TGTGCCAGCAGCGTAGGGGACAGGGGGTTCTTGGGTGAAAAACTGTTTTTT.

The CDR3 nucleotides read TGTGCCAGCAGAGGACAGGGAAGCTCCTACAATGAGCAGTTCTTC. The encoded protein is CASRGQGSSYNEQFF. This chain links TRBV2 with TRBJ2-1; 8 bases fit TRBD1. V was pared by 6 bases and J by 0 bases, with 4 bases of the junction left unmatched. This CDR3 is 15 amino acids long. Germline lookup yields CDR1 SNHLY and CDR2 FYNNEI.

This chain uses TRBV5-6 with TRBJ1-6; D unclear. The CDR3 has 16 residues. The ends were cut back, 4 bases at V and 9 bases at J, with 20 bases in the middle. The germline CDR1 and CDR2 sequences are SGHDT and YYEEEE. CDR3 in DNA: TGTGCCAGCAGCCCGGGAGGCAGCCGGGGAGGTTCACCCCTCCACTTT. This codes for CASSPGGSRGGSPLHF.

The chain uses TRBV3-1 (or the pseudogene TRBV3-2) and TRBJ1-6, with TRBD1 as a possible D gene (5 bases). The germline V gene encodes CDR1 LGHDT and CDR2 YNNKEL (reference sequence). There are 14 residues in the CDR3. Trimming removed 1 base at V and 10 bases at J, with 11 bases between. CDR3 nucleotides: TGTGCCAGCAGCCAAGCGGGGGAATCGTCACCCCTCCACTTT. This gives the protein CASSQAGESSPLHF.

The table lists this clone with a count of one. The J gene is TRBJ2-5, the V gene TRBV18; D gene ambiguous. Germline V CDR1 and CDR2: KGHSH, LQKENI. V was cut by 2 bases and J by 4 bases, with 11 bases left in between. The CDR3 spans 14 residues. The CDR3 nucleotides are TGTGCCAGCTCACCAGAGGCCCACATAGAGACCCAGTACTTC. The encoded protein is CASSPEAHIETQYF. Looking up the rest from reference TRBV18 and TRBJ2-5 gives the full variable domain: NAGVMQNPRHLVRRRGQEARLRCSPMKGHSHVYWYRQLPEEGLKFMVYLQKENIIDESGMPKERFSAEFPKEGPSILRIQQVVRGDSAAYFCASSPEAHIETQYFGPGTRLLVL.

This clone was detected ten times or more. The V gene is TRBV15, the J gene TRBJ2-1; 15 bases map to TRBD2. Losses at the gene ends were 2 bases for V and 7 bases for J; bases not matched to a gene: 3. The CDR3 has 16 residues. Germline CDR1 LNHNV, CDR2 YYDKDF (reference sequence). The CDR3 is CATSRRTSGGANEQFF. CDR3 DNA sequence: TGTGCCACCAGCAGAAGGACTAGCGGGGGGGCGAATGAGCAGTTCTTC. The full variable domain, rest sourced from reference TRBV15 and TRBJ2-1, is DAMVIQNPRYQVTQFGKPVTLSCSQTLNHNVMYWYQQKSSQAPKLLFHYYDKDFNNEADTPDNFQSRRPNTSFCFLDIRSPGLGDTAMYLCATSRRTSGGANEQFFGPGTRLTVL.

The chain carries TRBV7-2 and TRBJ2-3, with 7 bases fitting TRBD1. From germline, CDR1 is SGHTA and CDR2 FQGNSA. With 5 bases clipped from V and 2 bases from J, the junction kept 10 bases outside the gene matches. The length of the CDR3 is 16 residues. The DNA for the CDR3 is TGTGCCAGCAGCACGTCGAAGGGGGCAAACACAGATACGCAGTATTTT. Amino acid sequence: CASSTSKGANTDTQYF.

The chain recombines TRBV3-1 (or the pseudogene TRBV3-2) with TRBJ1-6; D is undetermined. The CDR3 has 17 residues. Germline V gene lookup returns CDR1 LGHDT and CDR2 YNNKEL (reference sequence). Trimming removed 0 bases from V and 7 bases from J, with 16 bases in between. The CDR3 DNA follows: TGTGCCAGCAGCCAAGATCCCGCCCCGGCGGAGAATTCACCCCTCCACTTT. The encoded protein is CASSQDPAPAENSPLHF.

V is TRBV28 and J is TRBJ2-5; 12 bases line up with TRBD2. The germline V gene encodes CDR1 MDHEN and CDR2 SYDVKM. The CDR3 extends over 18 amino acids. J gave up 4 bases and V 3 bases, and 12 bases lay outside the gene matches. The CDR3 bases are TGTGCCAGCAGTTTCCCCGGACTAGCGGGAAGTGCAAGAGAGACCCAGTACTTC. Protein product: CASSFPGLAGSARETQYF.

The chain links TRBV5-1 to TRBJ2-5, with 8 bases matching TRBD1. V trimming: 3 bases; J trimming: 3 bases; junction bases outside the gene matches: 7. The germline V gene encodes CDR1 SGHRS and CDR2 YFSETQ. The CDR3 is 15 amino acids. CDR3 sequence reads: CASSYPGTGEETQYF. The CDR3 DNA reads TGCGCCAGCAGCTACCCCGGGACAGGCGAAGAGACCCAGTACTTC.

This chain connects TRBV3-1 (or the pseudogene TRBV3-2) to TRBJ1-1, with TRBD1 matching 7 bases. The CDR3 loop spans 14 amino acids. Per the germline V gene, CDR1 is LGHDT and CDR2 is YNNKEL (reference sequence). The ends lost 4 bases at V and 1 base at J; junction bases unmatched: 3. The CDR3 reads CASSLRQGNTEAFF. For the CDR3, the DNA is TGTGCCAGCAGCCTGAGACAGGGGAACACTGAAGCTTTCTTT.

This chain links TRBV9 with TRBJ2-1; 10 bases match TRBD2. The CDR3 covers 15 residues. The J segment lost 3 bases and the V segment lost 0 bases, leaving 0 bases of the junction unmatched. The germline gives CDR1 SGDLS, CDR2 YYNGEE. CDR3 in DNA: TGTGCCAGCAGCGTAGGACTAGCGGGCTACAATGAGCAGTTCTTC. As protein: CASSVGLAGYNEQFF.

V usage is TRBV24-1 and J usage is TRBJ2-3; D perhaps matches TRBD2 (5 bases). The V and J ends lost 5 bases and 2 bases respectively, with 7 bases between them. CDR3 size: 13 residues. Germline CDR1 and CDR2: KGHDR and SFDVKD. CDR3 sequence reads: CATSAGNTDTQYF. CDR3 sequence (DNA): TGTGCCACCAGTGCGGGGAACACAGATACGCAGTATTTT.